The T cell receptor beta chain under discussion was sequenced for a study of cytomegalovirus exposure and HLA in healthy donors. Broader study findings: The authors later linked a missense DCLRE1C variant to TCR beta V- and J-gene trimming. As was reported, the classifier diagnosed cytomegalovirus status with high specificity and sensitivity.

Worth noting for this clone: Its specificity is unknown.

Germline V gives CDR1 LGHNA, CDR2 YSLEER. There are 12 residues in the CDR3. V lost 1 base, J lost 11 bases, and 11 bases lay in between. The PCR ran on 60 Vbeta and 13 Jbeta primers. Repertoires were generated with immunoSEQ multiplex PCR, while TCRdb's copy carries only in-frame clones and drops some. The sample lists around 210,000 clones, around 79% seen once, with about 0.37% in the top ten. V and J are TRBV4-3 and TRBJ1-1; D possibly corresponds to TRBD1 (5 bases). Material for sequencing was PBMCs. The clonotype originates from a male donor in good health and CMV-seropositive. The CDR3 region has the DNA TGCGCCAGCAGCCAAGGGGGGGGTCTGGCTTTCTTT. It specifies CASSQGGGLAFF.